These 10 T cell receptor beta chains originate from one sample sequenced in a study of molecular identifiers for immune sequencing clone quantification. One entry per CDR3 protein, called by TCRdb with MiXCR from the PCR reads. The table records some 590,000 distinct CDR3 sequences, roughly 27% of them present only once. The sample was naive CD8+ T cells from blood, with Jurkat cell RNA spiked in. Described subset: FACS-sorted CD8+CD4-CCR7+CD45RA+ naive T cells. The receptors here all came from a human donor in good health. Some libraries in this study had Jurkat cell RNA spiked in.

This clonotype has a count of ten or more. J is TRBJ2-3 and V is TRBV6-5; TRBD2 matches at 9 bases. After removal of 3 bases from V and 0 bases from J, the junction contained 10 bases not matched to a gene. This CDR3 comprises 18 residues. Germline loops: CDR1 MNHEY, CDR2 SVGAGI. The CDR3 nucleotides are TGTGCCAGCAGTTATAATCGACTAGCGGACGCTAGCACAGATACGCAGTATTTT. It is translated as CASSYNRLADASTDTQYF.

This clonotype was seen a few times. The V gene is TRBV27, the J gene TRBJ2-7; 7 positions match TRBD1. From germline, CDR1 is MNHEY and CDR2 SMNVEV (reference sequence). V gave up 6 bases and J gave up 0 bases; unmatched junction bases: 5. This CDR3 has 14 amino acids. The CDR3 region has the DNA TGTGCCAGCAGATTAGACAGGGACTCCTACGAGCAGTACTTC. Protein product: CASRLDRDSYEQYF.

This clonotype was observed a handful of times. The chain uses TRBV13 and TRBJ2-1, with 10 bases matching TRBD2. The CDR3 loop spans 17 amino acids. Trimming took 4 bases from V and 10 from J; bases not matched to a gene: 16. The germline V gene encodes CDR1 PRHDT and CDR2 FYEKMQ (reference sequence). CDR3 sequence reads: CASSSTLAGGPLGEQFF. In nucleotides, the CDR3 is TGTGCCAGCAGCTCAACTTTAGCGGGGGGCCCCCTTGGGGAGCAGTTCTTC.

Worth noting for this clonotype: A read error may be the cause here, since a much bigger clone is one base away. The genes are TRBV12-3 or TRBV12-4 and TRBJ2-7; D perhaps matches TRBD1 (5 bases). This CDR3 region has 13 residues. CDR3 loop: CASRPTESSEQYF. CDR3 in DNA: TGTGCCAGCAGGCCGACAGAGTCCTCCGAGCAGTACTTC.

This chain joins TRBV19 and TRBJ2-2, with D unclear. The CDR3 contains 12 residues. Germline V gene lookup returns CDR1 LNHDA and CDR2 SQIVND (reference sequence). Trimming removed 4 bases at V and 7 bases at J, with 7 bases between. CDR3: CASSTLNGELFF. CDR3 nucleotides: TGTGCCAGTAGTACGCTAAACGGGGAGCTGTTTTTT.

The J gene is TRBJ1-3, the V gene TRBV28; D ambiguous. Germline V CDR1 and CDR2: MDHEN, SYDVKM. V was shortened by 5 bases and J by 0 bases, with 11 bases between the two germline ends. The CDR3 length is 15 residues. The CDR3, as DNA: TGTGCCAGCAGTCCAGATTGGGGCTCTGGAAACACCATATATTTT. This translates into CASSPDWGSGNTIYF.

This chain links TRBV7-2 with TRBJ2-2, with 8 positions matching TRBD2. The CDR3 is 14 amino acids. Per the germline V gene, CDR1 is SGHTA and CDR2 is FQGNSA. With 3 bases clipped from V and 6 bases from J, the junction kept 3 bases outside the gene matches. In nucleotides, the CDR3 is TGTGCCAGCAGCTTCTCGGGGGGGTCCGGGGAGCTGTTTTTT. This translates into CASSFSGGSGELFF. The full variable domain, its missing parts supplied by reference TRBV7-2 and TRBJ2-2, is GAGVSQSPSNKVTEKGKDVELRCDPISGHTALYWYRQSLGQGLEFLIYFQGNSAPDKSGLPSDRFSAERTGGSVSTLTIQRTQQEDSAVYLCASSFSGGSGELFFGEGSRLTVL.

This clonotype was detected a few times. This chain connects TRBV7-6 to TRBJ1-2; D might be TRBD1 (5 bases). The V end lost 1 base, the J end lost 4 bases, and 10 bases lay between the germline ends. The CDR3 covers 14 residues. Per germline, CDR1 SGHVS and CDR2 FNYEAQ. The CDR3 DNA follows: TGTGCCAGCAGCTTAGTCCCAGGGATCTATGGCTACACCTTC. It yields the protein CASSLVPGIYGYTF.

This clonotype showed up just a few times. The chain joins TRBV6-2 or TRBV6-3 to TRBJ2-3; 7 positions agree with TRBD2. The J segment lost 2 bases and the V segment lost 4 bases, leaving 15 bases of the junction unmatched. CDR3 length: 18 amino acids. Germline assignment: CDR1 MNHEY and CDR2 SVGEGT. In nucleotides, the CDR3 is TGTGCCAGCAGTTTCACCCTCGAAGCGGGGTCCCTCACAGATACGCAGTATTTT. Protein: CASSFTLEAGSLTDTQYF.

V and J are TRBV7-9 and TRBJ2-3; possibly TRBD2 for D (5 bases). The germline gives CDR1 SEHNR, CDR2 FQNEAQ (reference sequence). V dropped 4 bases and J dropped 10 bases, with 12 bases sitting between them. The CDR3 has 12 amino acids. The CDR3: CASSSTGDAQYF. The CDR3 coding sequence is TGTGCCAGCAGCTCTACCGGGGATGCGCAGTATTTT. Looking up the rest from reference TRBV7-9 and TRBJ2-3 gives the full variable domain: DTGVSQNPRHKITKRGQNVTFRCDPISEHNRLYWYRQTLGQGPEFLTYFQNEAQLEKSRLLSDRFSAERPKGSFSTLEIQRTEQGDSAMYLCASSSTGDAQYFGPGTRLTVL.